This T cell receptor (beta chain) was recovered during a study of CD8+ T cells in alopecia areata. Study at large: Tofacitinib administration to treated patients was oral, at 5 to 10 mg twice daily. The tofacitinib course ran for 6 to 18 months and was followed by 6 months off drug. Whole-study findings and limits: Scalp repertoires also include resident alphabeta T cells from normal skin.

A remark on this clone: What it binds is unknown.

Following RNA extraction, reverse transcription yielded cDNA that acted as the sequencing template. The protocol was immunoSEQ multiplex PCR, while the TCRdb copy is restricted to in-frame clones and leaves out a portion. The repertoire holds about 200,000 clones, around 62% seen once, with over 0.4% in the top ten. The study team obtained lesional scalp punch biopsies and peripheral blood from alopecia areata patients. The CDR3 spans 16 residues. The V segment lost 8 bases and the J segment 2 bases; nucleotides outside the gene matches: 15. Germline V gene data show CDR1 as MDHEN and CDR2 as SYDVKM.

This chain links TRBV28 with TRBJ2-7; 7 nucleotides match TRBD1. The TCR sequence derives from a human donor with alopecia areata. The sequencing here drew on CD4+ T cells sorted from blood, taken at week 0. CDR3 protein: CASLPSGTDLTYEQYF. The DNA of the CDR3 is TGTGCCAGCCTCCCTTCCGGGACAGACCTTACCTACGAGCAGTACTTC. The full variable domain, with the rest looked up from reference TRBV28 and TRBJ2-7, is DVKVTQSSRYLVKRTGEKVFLECVQDMDHENMFWYRQDPGLGLRLIYFSYDVKMKEKGDIPEGYSVSREKKERFSLILESASTNQTSMYLCASLPSGTDLTYEQYFGPGTRLTVT.